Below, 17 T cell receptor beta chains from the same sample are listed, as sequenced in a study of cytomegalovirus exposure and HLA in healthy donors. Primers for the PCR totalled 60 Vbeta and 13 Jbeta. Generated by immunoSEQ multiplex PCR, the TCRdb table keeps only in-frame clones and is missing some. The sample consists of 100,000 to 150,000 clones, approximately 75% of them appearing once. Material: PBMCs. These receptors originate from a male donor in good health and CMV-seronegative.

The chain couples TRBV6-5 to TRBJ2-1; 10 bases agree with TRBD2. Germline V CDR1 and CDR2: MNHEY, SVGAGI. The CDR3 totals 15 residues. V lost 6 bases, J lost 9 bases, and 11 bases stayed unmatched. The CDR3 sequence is CASSRIAGGEGEQFF. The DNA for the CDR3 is TGTGCCAGCAGCCGAATAGCGGGGGGAGAAGGTGAGCAGTTCTTC.

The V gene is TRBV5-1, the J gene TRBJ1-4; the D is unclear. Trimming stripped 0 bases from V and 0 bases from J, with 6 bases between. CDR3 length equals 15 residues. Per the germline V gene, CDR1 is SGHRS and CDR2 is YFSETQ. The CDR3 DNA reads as TGCGCCAGCAGCTTGGCCCCAGCAACTAATGAAAAACTGTTTTTT. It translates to CASSLAPATNEKLFF.

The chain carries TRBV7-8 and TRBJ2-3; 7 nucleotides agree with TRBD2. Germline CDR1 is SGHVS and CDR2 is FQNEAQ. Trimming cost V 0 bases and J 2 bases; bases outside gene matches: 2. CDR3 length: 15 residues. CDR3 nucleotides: TGTGCCAGCAGCTTAGCCGGGGGGACCACAGATACGCAGTATTTT. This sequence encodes CASSLAGGTTDTQYF.

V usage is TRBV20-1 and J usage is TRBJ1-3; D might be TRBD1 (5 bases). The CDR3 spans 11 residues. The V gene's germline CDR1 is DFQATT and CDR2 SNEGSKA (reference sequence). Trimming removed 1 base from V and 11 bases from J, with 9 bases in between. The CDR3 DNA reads TGCAGTGCTAGAGTTGAAGGGGCCATATATTTT. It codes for CSARVEGAIYF.

CDR3 sequence: CASSLLAGLGFGTEAFF. CDR3 coding DNA: TGTGCCAGCAGTTTATTGGCAGGGCTAGGTTTCGGCACTGAAGCTTTCTTT. The J gene is TRBJ1-1, the V gene TRBV27; maybe TRBD1 (5 bases). The germline V and J ends were trimmed by 1 base and 4 bases, with 19 bases remaining between them. The CDR3 has 17 residues. Germline values: CDR1 MNHEY, CDR2 SMNVEV (reference sequence).

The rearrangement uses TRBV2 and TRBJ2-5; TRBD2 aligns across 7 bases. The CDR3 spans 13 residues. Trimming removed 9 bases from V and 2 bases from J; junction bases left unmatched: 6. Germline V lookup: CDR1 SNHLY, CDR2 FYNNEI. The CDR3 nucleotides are TGTGCCAGGACGGGGACTATTCAAGAGACCCAGTACTTC. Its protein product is CARTGTIQETQYF.

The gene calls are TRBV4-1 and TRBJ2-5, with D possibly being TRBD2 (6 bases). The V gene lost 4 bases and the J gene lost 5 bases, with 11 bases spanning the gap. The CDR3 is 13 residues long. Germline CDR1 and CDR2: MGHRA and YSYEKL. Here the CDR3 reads CASSRLAGETQYF. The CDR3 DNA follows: TGCGCCAGCAGCCGCCTGGCGGGGGAGACCCAGTACTTC.

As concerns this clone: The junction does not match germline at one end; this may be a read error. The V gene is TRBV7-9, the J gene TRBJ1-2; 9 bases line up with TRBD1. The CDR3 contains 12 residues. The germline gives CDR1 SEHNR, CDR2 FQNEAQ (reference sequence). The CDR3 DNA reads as TGTTCCAGCAGCTTATCGACAGGGGGACATACCTTC. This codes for CSSSLSTGGHTF.

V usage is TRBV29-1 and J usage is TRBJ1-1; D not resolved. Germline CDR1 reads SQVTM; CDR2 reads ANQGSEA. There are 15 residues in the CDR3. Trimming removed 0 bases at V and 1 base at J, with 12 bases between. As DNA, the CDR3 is TGCAGCGTTGAAGATTTGGCAGGTCGGAACACTGAAGCTTTCTTT. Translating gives CSVEDLAGRNTEAFF.

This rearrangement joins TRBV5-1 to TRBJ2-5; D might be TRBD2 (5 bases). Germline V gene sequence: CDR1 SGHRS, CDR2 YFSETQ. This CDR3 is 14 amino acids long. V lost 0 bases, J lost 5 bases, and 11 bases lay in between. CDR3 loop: CASSLDLAWETQYF. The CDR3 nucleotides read TGCGCCAGCAGCTTGGATCTAGCTTGGGAGACCCAGTACTTC.

CDR3 loop: CASSPSRGRETQYF. Written as DNA, the CDR3 is TGCGCCAGCAGCCCCTCGAGGGGGCGAGAGACCCAGTACTTC. The gene calls are TRBV5-1 and TRBJ2-5; 7 bases map to TRBD1. Trimming took 4 bases from V and 4 from J; bases not matched to a gene: 7. This CDR3 comprises 14 residues. Germline CDR1 is SGHRS and CDR2 is YFSETQ.

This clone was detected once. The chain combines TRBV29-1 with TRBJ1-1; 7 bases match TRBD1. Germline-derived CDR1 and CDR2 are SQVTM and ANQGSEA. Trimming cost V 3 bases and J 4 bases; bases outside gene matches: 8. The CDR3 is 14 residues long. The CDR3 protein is CSVEGRTGPTEAFF. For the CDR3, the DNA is TGCAGCGTTGAGGGGCGGACAGGCCCCACTGAAGCTTTCTTT.

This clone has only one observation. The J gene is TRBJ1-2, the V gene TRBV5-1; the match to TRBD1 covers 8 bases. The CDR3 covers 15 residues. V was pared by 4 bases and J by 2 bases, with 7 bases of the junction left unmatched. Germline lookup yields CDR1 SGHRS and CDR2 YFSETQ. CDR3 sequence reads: CASSPGTGQNYGYTF. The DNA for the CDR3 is TGCGCCAGCAGCCCTGGGACAGGACAAAACTATGGCTACACCTTC.

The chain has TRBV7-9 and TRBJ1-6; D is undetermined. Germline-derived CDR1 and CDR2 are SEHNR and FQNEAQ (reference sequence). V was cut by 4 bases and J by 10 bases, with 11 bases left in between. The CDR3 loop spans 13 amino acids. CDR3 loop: CASSSGRNSPLHF. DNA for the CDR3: TGTGCCAGCAGCTCTGGGAGAAACTCACCCCTCCACTTT.

The DNA for the CDR3 is TGCAGCGTTGAAGGATTGGTCGACAGCTTCAACACTGAAGCTTTCTTT. This translates into CSVEGLVDSFNTEAFF. V and J are TRBV29-1 and TRBJ1-1, with D possibly TRBD1 on 5 matching bases. CDR3 size: 16 residues. Germline CDR1 SQVTM, CDR2 ANQGSEA. Trimming left V 1 base short and J 2 bases short, with 17 bases between.

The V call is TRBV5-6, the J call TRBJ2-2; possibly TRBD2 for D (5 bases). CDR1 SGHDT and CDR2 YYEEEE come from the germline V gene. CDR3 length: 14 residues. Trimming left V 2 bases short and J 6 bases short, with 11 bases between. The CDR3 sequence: CASSFLLGAGELFF. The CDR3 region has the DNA TGTGCCAGCAGCTTCCTACTAGGTGCCGGGGAGCTGTTTTTT.

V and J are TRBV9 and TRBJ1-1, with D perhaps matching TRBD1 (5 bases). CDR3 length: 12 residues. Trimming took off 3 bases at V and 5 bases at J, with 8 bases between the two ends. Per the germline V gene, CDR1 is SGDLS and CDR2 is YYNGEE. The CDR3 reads CASSAGGTEAFF. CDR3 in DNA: TGTGCCAGCAGCGCGGGGGGAACTGAAGCTTTCTTT.